These T cell receptor beta chains were read from a single sample in a study of PD-L1 blockade in urothelial cancer. Sequencing was performed with immunoSEQ multiplex PCR; in TCRdb, only in-frame clones are kept and a portion is missing. This table holds 70,000 to 75,000 clones, around nine tenths found once. The sequencing here drew on PBMCs, taken around atezolizumab (anti-PD-L1) treatment. The source is a man aged 55 to 70 with urothelial cancer. Both conserved end residues are part of each CDR3. A D gene is named only where the DNA matches it firmly. A clone size is listed for some rows: how often the clone was seen (once, few, many), or a class if it is expanded.

D	V	J	size	CDR3	DNA
.	TRBV9	TRBJ2-1	.	CASSVAGVGNEQFF	TGTGCCAGCAGCGTAGCGGGAGTGGGGAATGAGCAGTTCTTC
TRBD1	TRBV6-5	TRBJ2-2	once	CASSYGQGVKTGELFF	TGTGCCAGCAGTTACGGGCAGGGGGTGAAGACCGGGGAGCTGTTTTTT
.	TRBV19	TRBJ1-1	.	CASSLAVGGAFF	TGTGCCAGTAGTCTCGCAGTGGGGGGGGCTTTCTTT
.	TRBV5-1	TRBJ2-1	.	CASSLEAVPGSYNEQFF	TGCGCCAGCAGCTTGGAGGCTGTACCGGGGTCCTACAATGAGCAGTTCTTC
TRBD1	TRBV14	TRBJ2-7	few	CASSATGTAFPYEQYF	TGTGCCAGCAGCGCTACCGGGACAGCTTTTCCCTACGAGCAGTACTTC
.	TRBV5-1	TRBJ2-3	.	CASSNGQSTDTQYF	TGCGCCAGCAGCAACGGACAGAGCACAGATACGCAGTATTTT
TRBD1	TRBV19	TRBJ1-2	.	CASNTLPDRENYGYTF	TGTGCCAGTAACACTCTCCCGGACAGGGAGAACTATGGCTACACCTTC
TRBD1	TRBV14	TRBJ1-4	few	CASSRQGIEKLFF	TGTGCCAGCAGCCGACAGGGAATCGAAAAACTGTTTTTT
TRBD1	TRBV19	TRBJ1-1	.	CASSILRDSEAFF	TGTGCCAGTAGTATATTAAGGGACAGTGAAGCTTTCTTT
TRBD1	TRBV30	TRBJ1-3	.	CAWSTGTGGSGNTIYF	TGTGCCTGGAGTACCGGGACAGGGGGCTCTGGAAACACCATATATTTT
.	TRBV5-1	TRBJ1-3	.	CASSSAGTTGNTIYF	TGCGCCAGCAGTTCGGCCGGGACAACTGGAAACACCATATATTTT
TRBD2	TRBV19	TRBJ2-3	.	CASSSSGRPHTDTQYF	TGTGCCAGTAGTTCCAGCGGGAGGCCCCACACAGATACGCAGTATTTT
.	TRBV5-6	TRBJ2-7	few	CASSETGPRGYEQYF	TGTGCCAGCAGCGAGACAGGGCCTCGGGGGTACGAGCAGTACTTC
.	TRBV18	TRBJ2-3	.	CASSRFGGSDTQYF	TGTGCCAGCTCTCGATTCGGGGGTTCGGATACGCAGTATTTT
TRBD1	TRBV15	TRBJ2-2	.	CATSRGTGTNTGELFF	TGTGCCACCAGCCGAGGGACAGGGACTAACACCGGGGAGCTGTTTTTT
.	TRBV5-1	TRBJ1-2	.	CASSLIGGNYGYTF	TGCGCCAGCAGCTTGATCGGGGGTAACTATGGCTACACCTTC
.	TRBV6-1	TRBJ1-2	.	CASSENWQGRGYTF	TGTGCCAGCAGTGAAAACTGGCAGGGAAGAGGCTACACCTTC
.	TRBV30	TRBJ1-5	.	CAWSVRGNSNQPQHF	TGTGCCTGGAGTGTCAGAGGGAATAGCAATCAGCCCCAGCATTTT
TRBD2	TRBV29-1	TRBJ2-5	.	CSQLTGGGEETQYF	TGCAGCCAACTGACCGGCGGGGGAGAAGAGACCCAGTACTTC
.	TRBV7-2	TRBJ1-4	.	CASSPQGSEKLFF	TGTGCCAGCAGCCCCCAGGGGAGTGAAAAACTGTTTTTT
TRBD1	TRBV6-5	TRBJ1-1	.	CASSRDSVNTEAFF	TGTGCCAGCAGTCGGGACAGTGTGAACACTGAAGCTTTCTTT
TRBD2	TRBV7-9	TRBJ2-3	.	CASTRNRGGLTDTQYF	TGTGCCAGCACTAGAAATCGGGGGGGGCTCACAGATACGCAGTATTTT
.	TRBV18	TRBJ2-3	.	CASSPLGRTGTDTQYF	TGTGCCAGCTCACCATTAGGGAGAACGGGCACAGATACGCAGTATTTT
.	TRBV6-5	TRBJ1-4	once	CASSYSRQNEKLFF	TGTGCCAGCAGTTACTCGAGACAGAATGAAAAACTGTTTTTT
.	TRBV28	TRBJ1-3	.	CASSLGRAGNTIYF	TGTGCCAGCAGTTTAGGGCGGGCTGGAAACACCATATATTTT
TRBD1	TRBV5-1	TRBJ1-2	.	CASSYGTGSLNYGYTF	TGCGCCAGCAGCTACGGGACAGGGAGTCTTAACTATGGCTACACCTTC
TRBD2	TRBV7-2	TRBJ2-5	.	CASSFLGTSGRETQYF	TGTGCCAGCAGCTTTCTAGGGACTAGCGGGAGGGAGACCCAGTACTTC
TRBD1	TRBV5-8	TRBJ2-7	.	CASRHKPGQGAYEQYF	TGTGCCAGCAGACATAAACCGGGACAGGGTGCCTACGAGCAGTACTTC
.	TRBV30	TRBJ1-2	.	CAWNRGNYGYTF	TGTGCCTGGAATCGGGGGAACTATGGCTACACCTTC
.	TRBV30	TRBJ2-3	.	CAWSPRVGTDTQYF	TGTGCCTGGAGTCCCCGGGTGGGCACAGATACGCAGTATTTT
.	TRBV19	TRBJ1-1	.	CASSPQALNTEAFF	TGTGCCAGTAGCCCACAGGCTTTGAACACTGAAGCTTTCTTT
.	TRBV18	TRBJ2-7	.	CASSPFGPTRSYEQYF	TGTGCCAGCTCACCCTTCGGTCCAACCCGCTCCTACGAGCAGTACTTC